This T cell receptor (beta chain) was sequenced in a study of early T cells in non-severe SARS-CoV-2 infection. At the level of the study: Sequencing of bulk RNA from unsorted whole blood was done, without chain pairing.

In its sample, this clonotype was seen many times. What it binds is unknown. Study results and caveats: Reliance on VDJdb matching favored anti-spike CD8 responses; private and CD4 specificities were missed.

Individual cDNA molecules received unique molecular identifiers. MiXCR, applied by TCRdb to the 5' RACE reads, yields one record per CDR3 protein. The sample has 63,000 or so distinct CDR3 sequences; 9.5% to 12% are singletons. CDR1 is KGHSH and CDR2 is LQKENI in the germline V gene. The J segment lost 0 bases and the V segment lost 7 bases, leaving 15 bases of the junction unmatched. This CDR3 is 18 amino acids long. The TCR sequence derives from an adult who was a healthcare worker with PCR-confirmed SARS-CoV-2 infection or an uninfected control (not recorded which). This chain links TRBV18 with TRBJ2-4, with 7 bases matching TRBD1. Sequencing used whole blood, obtained at baseline. The CDR3 spells CASLTGRKVKLAKNIQYF. CDR3 nucleotides: TGTGCCAGCTTGACAGGGCGGAAGGTGAAGCTAGCCAAAAACATTCAGTACTTC.